The sequence of this TCR beta chain was determined in a study of blood T cell repertoires in COVID-19. Produced via immunoSEQ multiplex PCR; TCRdb's table is partial and in-frame only. The data hold hundreds of thousands of clones, with just over 85% observed a single time. Germline V gene sequence: CDR1 LNHDA, CDR2 SQIVND (reference sequence). The V end was cut by 5 bases, the J end by 3 bases, with 20 bases between. The CDR3 spans 17 residues. Material: peripheral blood. This chain links TRBV19 with TRBJ2-1; TRBD2 might be the D (5 bases). The TCR sequence derives from a young woman with active or convalescent COVID-19. The CDR3 nucleotides read TGTGCCAGTAGTCCCACCCGCGGACTGCTTGACTACAATGAGCAGTTCTTC. It encodes CASSPTRGLLDYNEQFF.